The count of the clone carrying this T cell receptor beta chain is one. The sample comes from a study of blood T cell repertoires in COVID-19. Study at large: Samples representing acute and convalescent COVID-19 were sourced from the United States, Italy and Spain.

Germline lookup yields CDR1 SGHTA and CDR2 FQGNSA. The CDR3 spans 15 residues. V was clipped by 5 bases and J by 5 bases; unmatched bases: 7. Methods used by the authors: Amplified reference gene primers provided the basis for estimating nucleated cell counts. Repertoires were generated with immunoSEQ multiplex PCR, while TCRdb's copy carries only in-frame clones and drops some. That table is the source of V, J and clone size, and D and trimming were worked out from the DNA. Of around 100,000 clones detected, 80% appear once; the ten largest clones hold around an eighth. The clonotype was recovered from a woman in her 70s with acute or convalescent COVID-19. The chain joins TRBV7-2 to TRBJ1-4, with 8 bases lining up with TRBD1. Input material: peripheral blood. The CDR3 sequence: CASSLATGANEKLFF. As DNA, the CDR3 is TGTGCCAGCAGCCTGGCGACAGGGGCGAATGAAAAACTGTTTTTT.